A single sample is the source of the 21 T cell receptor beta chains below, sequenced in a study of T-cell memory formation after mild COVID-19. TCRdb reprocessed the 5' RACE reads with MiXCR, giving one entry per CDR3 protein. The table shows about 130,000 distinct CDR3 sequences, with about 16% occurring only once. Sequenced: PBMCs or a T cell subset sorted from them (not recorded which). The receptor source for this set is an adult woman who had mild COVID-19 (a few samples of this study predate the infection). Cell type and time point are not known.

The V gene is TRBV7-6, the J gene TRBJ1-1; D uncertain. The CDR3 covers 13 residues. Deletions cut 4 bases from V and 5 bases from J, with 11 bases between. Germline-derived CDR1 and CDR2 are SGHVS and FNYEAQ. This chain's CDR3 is CASSSEEGTEAFF. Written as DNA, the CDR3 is TGTGCCAGCAGCTCGGAAGAAGGTACTGAAGCTTTCTTT.

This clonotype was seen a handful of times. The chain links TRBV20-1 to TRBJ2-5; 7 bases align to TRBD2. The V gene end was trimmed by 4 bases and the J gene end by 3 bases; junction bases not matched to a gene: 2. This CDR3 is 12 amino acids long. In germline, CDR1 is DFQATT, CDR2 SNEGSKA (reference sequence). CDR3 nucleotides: TGCAGTGCTAAGCGGGGAGAAGAGACCCAGTACTTC. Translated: CSAKRGEETQYF.

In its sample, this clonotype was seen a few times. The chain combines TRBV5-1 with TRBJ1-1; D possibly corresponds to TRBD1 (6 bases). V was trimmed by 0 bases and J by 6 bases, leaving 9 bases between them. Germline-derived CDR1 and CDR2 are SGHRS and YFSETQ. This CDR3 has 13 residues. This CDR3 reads CASSLENRAEAFF. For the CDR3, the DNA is TGCGCCAGCAGCTTGGAAAACAGGGCTGAAGCTTTCTTT.

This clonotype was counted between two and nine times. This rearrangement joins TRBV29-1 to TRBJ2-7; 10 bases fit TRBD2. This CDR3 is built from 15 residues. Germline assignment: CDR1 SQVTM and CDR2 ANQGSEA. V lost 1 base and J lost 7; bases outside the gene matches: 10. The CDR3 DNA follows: TGCAGCGTTGAAGGGGCTAGCGGGAGATTGGGGGAGCAGTACTTC. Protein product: CSVEGASGRLGEQYF.

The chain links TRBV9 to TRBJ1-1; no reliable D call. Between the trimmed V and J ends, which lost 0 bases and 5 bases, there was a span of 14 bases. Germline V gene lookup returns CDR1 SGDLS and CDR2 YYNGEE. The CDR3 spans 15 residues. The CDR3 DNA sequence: TGTGCCAGCAGCGTAGGCCCGGAGAGGGTTACTGAAGCTTTCTTT. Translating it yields CASSVGPERVTEAFF.

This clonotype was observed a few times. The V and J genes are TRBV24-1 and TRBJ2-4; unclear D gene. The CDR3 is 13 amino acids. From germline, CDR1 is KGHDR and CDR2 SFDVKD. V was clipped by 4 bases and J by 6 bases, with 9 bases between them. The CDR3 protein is CATSDQTVNIQYF. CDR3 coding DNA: TGTGCCACCAGTGACCAGACGGTAAACATTCAGTACTTC.

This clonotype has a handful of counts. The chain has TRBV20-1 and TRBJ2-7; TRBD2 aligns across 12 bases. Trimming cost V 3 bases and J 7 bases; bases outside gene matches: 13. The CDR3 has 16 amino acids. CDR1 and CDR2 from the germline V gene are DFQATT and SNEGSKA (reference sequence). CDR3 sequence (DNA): TGCAGTGCTAGTTGGCTAGCGGGAGGGCCCCTAGTAGAGCAGTACTTC. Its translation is CSASWLAGGPLVEQYF.

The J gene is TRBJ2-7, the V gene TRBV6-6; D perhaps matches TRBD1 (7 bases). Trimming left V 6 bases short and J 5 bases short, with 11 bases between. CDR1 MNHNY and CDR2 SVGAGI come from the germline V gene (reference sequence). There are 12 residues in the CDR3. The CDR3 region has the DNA TGTGCCAGCAGCCCCAGGGGGGACGAGCAGTACGTC. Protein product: CASSPRGDEQYV.

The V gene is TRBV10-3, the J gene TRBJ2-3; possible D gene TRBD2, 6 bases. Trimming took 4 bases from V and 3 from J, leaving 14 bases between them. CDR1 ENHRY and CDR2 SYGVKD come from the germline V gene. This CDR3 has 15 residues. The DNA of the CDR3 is TGTGCCATCAGTGGGGGACTTTCTCAAACAGATACGCAGTATTTT. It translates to CAISGGLSQTDTQYF.

The CDR3 DNA reads as TGTGCCAGCAGCACCGGGTCAAGCTATGGCTACACCTTC. Encoded protein: CASSTGSSYGYTF. The rearrangement uses TRBV12-3 or TRBV12-4 and TRBJ1-2, with D hard to call. Trimming took off 6 bases at V and 4 bases at J, with 12 bases between the two ends. The CDR3 is made up of 13 amino acids.

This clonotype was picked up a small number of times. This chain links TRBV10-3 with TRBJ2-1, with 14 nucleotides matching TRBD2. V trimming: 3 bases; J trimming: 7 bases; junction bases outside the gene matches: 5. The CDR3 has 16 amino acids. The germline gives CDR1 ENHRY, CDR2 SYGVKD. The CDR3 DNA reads TGTGCCATCAGTGAACCTCGACTAGCGGGGGGGAATGAGCAGTTCTTC. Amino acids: CAISEPRLAGGNEQFF.

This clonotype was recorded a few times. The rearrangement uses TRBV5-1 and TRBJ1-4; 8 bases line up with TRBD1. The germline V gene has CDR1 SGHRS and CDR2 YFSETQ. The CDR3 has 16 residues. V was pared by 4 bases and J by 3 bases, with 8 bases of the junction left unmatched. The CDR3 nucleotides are TGCGCCAGCAGCGCAGGACAGGGTGGTGCTAATGAAAAACTGTTTTTT. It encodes CASSAGQGGANEKLFF.

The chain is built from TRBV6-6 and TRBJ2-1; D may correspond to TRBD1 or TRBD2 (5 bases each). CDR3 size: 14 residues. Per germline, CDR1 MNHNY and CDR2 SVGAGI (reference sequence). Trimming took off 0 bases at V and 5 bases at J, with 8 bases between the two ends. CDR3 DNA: TGTGCCAGCAGTTACTCGGGGGAACACAATGAGCAGTTCTTC. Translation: CASSYSGEHNEQFF.

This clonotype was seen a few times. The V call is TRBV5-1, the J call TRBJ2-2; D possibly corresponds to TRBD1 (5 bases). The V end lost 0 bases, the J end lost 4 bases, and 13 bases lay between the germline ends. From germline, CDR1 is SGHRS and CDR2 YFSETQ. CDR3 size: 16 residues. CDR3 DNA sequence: TGCGCCAGCAGCTTGGGTCCAGGGCACAGCACCGGGGAGCTGTTTTTT. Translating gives CASSLGPGHSTGELFF.

The CDR3 sequence is CASSLRTGVLVNEQYF. The CDR3 coding sequence is TGTGCCAGCAGCTTACGGACTGGGGTTTTGGTGAACGAGCAGTACTTC. The rearrangement joins TRBV11-2 to TRBJ2-7, with TRBD2 as a possible D gene (5 bases). The CDR3 contains 16 residues. Germline V CDR1 and CDR2: SGHAT, FQNNGV. V lost 2 bases and J lost 5, with 19 bases in between.

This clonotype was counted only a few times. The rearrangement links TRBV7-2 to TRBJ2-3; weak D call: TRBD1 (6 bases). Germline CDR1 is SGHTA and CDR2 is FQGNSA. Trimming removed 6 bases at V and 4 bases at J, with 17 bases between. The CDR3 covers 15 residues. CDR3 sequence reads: CASSYTDRRPDTQYF. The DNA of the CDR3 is TGTGCCAGCAGTTACACGGACAGACGCCCAGATACGCAGTATTTT.

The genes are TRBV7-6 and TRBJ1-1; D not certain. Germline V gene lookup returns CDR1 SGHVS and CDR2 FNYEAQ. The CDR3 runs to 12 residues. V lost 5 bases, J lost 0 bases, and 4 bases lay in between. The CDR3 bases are TGTGCCAGCAGCCCCCTGAACACTGAAGCTTTCTTT. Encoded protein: CASSPLNTEAFF.

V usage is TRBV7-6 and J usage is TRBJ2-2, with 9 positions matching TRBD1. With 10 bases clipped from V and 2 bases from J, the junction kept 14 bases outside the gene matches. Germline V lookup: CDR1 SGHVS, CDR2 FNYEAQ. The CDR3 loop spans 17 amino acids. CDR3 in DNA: TGTGCCACCCCGAGGGGTTACAGGGGGCAAAACACCGGGGAGCTGTTTTTT. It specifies CATPRGYRGQNTGELFF.

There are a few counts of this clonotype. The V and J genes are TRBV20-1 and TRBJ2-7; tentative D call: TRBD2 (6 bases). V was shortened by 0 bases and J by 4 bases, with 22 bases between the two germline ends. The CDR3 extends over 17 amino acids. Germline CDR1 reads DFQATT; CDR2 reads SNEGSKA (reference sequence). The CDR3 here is CSARDRGPLASDYEQYF. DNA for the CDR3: TGCAGTGCTAGAGATCGGGGACCCCTGGCTAGCGATTACGAGCAGTACTTC.

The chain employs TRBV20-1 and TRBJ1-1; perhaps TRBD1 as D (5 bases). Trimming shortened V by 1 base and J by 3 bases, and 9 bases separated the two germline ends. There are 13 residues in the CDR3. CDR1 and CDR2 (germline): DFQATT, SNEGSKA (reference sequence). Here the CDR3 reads CSARVRGYTEAFF. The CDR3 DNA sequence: TGCAGTGCTAGAGTAAGGGGATACACTGAAGCTTTCTTT.

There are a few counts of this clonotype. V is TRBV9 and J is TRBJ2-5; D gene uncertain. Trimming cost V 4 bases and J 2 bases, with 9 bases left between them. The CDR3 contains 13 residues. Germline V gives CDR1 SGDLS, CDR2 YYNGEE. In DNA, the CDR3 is TGTGCCAGCAGCACTTCAAATCAAGAGACCCAGTACTTC. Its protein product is CASSTSNQETQYF.